This T cell receptor (beta chain) derives from a study of blood T cell repertoires in COVID-19. This CDR3 region has 15 residues. Germline-derived CDR1 and CDR2 are MNHEY and SVGAGI. J was trimmed by 7 bases and V by 8 bases; bases with no gene match: 10. This table comes from immunoSEQ multiplex PCR, and its TCRdb copy is limited to in-frame clones, with some not included. The sample holds 150,000 to 200,000 clones, roughly 88% seen once. The sequenced sample consisted of peripheral blood. The chain has TRBV6-5 and TRBJ2-2, with 10 bases identical to TRBD1. The receptor's source is a man in his sixties who had recovered from COVID-19. CDR3 nucleotide sequence: TGTGCCAGCGACCGGACAGGGGGTCGGAGCGGGGAGCTGTTTTTT. Its translation is CASDRTGGRSGELFF.